This entry concerns a single TCR beta chain. The table lists this clonotype with many counts. The clone's antigen remains unknown. Base quality data are lacking; no much larger clone is found one base away. The CDR3 runs 16 residues from the cysteine to the phenylalanine. Here the CDR3 DNA is all that survives: 48 bases in frame from base 1. Here V drops 2 bases and J drops 0 bases, and the junction holds 5 bases not matched to any gene. Taken from the germline V gene, the CDR1 and CDR2 loops are MNHEY and SVGEGT. For repertoire sequencing, TCR beta CDR3 regions were amplified from RNA transcripts. A first-round RT-PCR used HTBI primers with the Qiagen OneStep RT-PCR kit, followed by a second-round multiplex PCR, size selection and purification. Sequencing of the libraries was carried out on an Illumina HiSeq2000 in paired-end mode with 100 bp reads. From the authors' description of their analysis: Reads were processed with SOAPnuke, discarding reads with adapters, uncalled bases, mean Phred below 15, or no exact constant-primer or identifier match. COPE v1.2.5 was used to merge the high-quality paired reads. Each unique nucleotide sequence was treated as a clonotype, and MiTCR v1.1 was used to align the clonotypes to the IMGT TRB V, D and J references. The analysis was limited to V-J combinations with a frequency above 0.0001, which together covered 99.2% of repertoires. For each V-J combination, a TCR clonal expansion and chaos score was defined as F50 clonal expansion divided by the chaos observed in the TCRdist matrix. Welch's t-statistics and random forest were used to reduce features to over ten V-J combinations, which were fed into a naive Bayes classifier. The similarity between thyroid and blood repertoires was quantified using the Morisita-Horn index. TCRdb redid the processing of the public reads, applying fastp at Q25 and MiXCR, and retained in-frame beta chains. When rows share a CDR3 protein, they turn into one entry using the most common DNA and genes. The V and J calls reflect TCRdb's pipeline rather than the authors' work. The sample table shows more than 300,000 distinct CDR3 sequences, and 17% are seen once. Clones ranked in the top ten supply 2.4% of the sample.

The data were taken from a study of Graves' ophthalmopathy and Graves' hyperthyroidism (dated by TCRdb to 2016 to 2018). At the level of the whole study: Peripheral blood was collected at initial diagnosis, before any treatment. TCR beta repertoire signatures were used to distinguish Graves' ophthalmopathy from Graves' hyperthyroidism and to predict progression to ophthalmopathy. In total, 135 blood samples were TCR-sequenced: approximately 40 ophthalmopathy, about 75 hyperthyroidism and approximately 17 hyperthyroidism-to-ophthalmopathy patients. Following sampling, methimazole starting at 30 mg daily was administered to hyperthyroidism patients, and high-dose intravenous methylprednisolone was administered to ophthalmopathy patients. To explore V-J signatures distinguishing ophthalmopathy from hyperthyroidism, a discovery set of some 100 patients (fewer than 45 ophthalmopathy, 57 stable hyperthyroidism) was enrolled. T-cell repertoires of thyroid tissue and blood were compared in six or seven hyperthyroidism patients. An independent validation cohort comprised some 19 hyperthyroidism patients and 15 to 17 patients who later progressed from hyperthyroidism to ophthalmopathy.

Study-level results and caveats: Sample size was not predetermined statistically, and investigators were not blinded to group allocation. Most expanded thyroid clonotypes with a frequency above 0.001 also appeared in blood, which suggests that blood repertoires may reflect the immune response in the thyroid. In cross-validation, the 13-signature model distinguished ophthalmopathy from stable hyperthyroidism with approximately 85% sensitivity and almost 83% specificity, and in the test set the corresponding values were roughly 80% and 75%. In validation, the model predicted ophthalmopathy progression with more than 70% sensitivity and approximately 75% specificity; more than ten predicted patients were CT-confirmed with GO in a median of around 6.5 months.

Hyperthyroidism was considered stable if no progression to ophthalmopathy occurred within 18 months of follow-up. The hyperthyroidism patients were 18 to 65 years old and newly diagnosed, with a disease duration of less than 2 months. Patients with other autoimmune diseases, uncontrolled infections, pregnancy or lactation were excluded from the study. Clinical symptoms, serum thyroxine, TRAb, thyroid ultrasound and orbital computed tomography formed the basis of the diagnosis. Ficoll-Paque density gradient centrifugation was used to isolate PBMCs from around 10 ml of fresh peripheral blood. Total RNA was extracted with Trizol reagent and quality-checked on an Agilent 2100 Bioanalyzer.

The sample taken for sequencing was peripheral blood. This TCR derives from an adult woman with stable Graves' hyperthyroidism. Recombination joined TRBV6-2 or TRBV6-3 with TRBJ1-2; 8 nucleotides in the junction match TRBD1. The nucleotide sequence is given as TGTGCCAGCAGTTACATCAGGGGGCGTTCTAACTATGGCTACACCTTC. Translated, this gives CASSYIRGRSNYGYTF.